Listed below are T cell receptor beta chains from one sample, sequenced in a study of identifying expanded T cells in peripheral blood. Generated by immunoSEQ multiplex PCR, the TCRdb table keeps only in-frame clones and is missing some. The table includes about 100,000 clones, around 85% detected once. Specimen: blood. These receptors were obtained from a person between 18 and 69 years old in good health. Both conserved end residues are part of each CDR3. The D gene is left open where the match is weak. The size field is filled for only some rows; it gives once, few, many or a size class.

J: TRBJ1-6; V: TRBV5-1; D: .; size: .; DNA: TGCGCCAGCAACACAGGGTTGGCGATGGATTCACCCCTCCACTTT; CDR3: CASNTGLAMDSPLHF
J: TRBJ2-7; V: TRBV5-1; D: TRBD1; size: .; DNA: TGCGCCAGCAGCACTGGGACAGGGATCTACGAGCAGTACTTC; CDR3: CASSTGTGIYEQYF
J: TRBJ1-5; V: TRBV27; D: .; size: .; DNA: TGTGCCAGCAGTTTATCAGGGGGTAGCAATCAGCCCCAGCATTTT; CDR3: CASSLSGGSNQPQHF
J: TRBJ1-1; V: TRBV19; D: .; size: .; DNA: TGTGCCAGTAGTATATGGAGGGGAGCTTTCTTT; CDR3: CASSIWRGAFF
J: TRBJ2-3; V: TRBV18; D: .; size: once; DNA: TGTGCCAGCTCACCTCTTGGTGGACGCACAGATACGCAGTATTTT; CDR3: CASSPLGGRTDTQYF
J: TRBJ1-4; V: TRBV5-4; D: .; size: .; DNA: TGTGCCAGCACCGGGGGTCCCGGTAATGAAAAACTGTTTTTT; CDR3: CASTGGPGNEKLFF
J: TRBJ1-2; V: TRBV27; D: TRBD1; size: .; DNA: TGTGCCAGCAGTTTGGGGGACAGGAACTATGGCTACACCTTC; CDR3: CASSLGDRNYGYTF
J: TRBJ2-4; V: TRBV11-2; D: .; size: once; DNA: TGTGCCAGCAGCTTCGGGTGGGATTTAGCCAAAAACATTCAGTACTTC; CDR3: CASSFGWDLAKNIQYF
J: TRBJ2-7; V: TRBV5-4; D: .; size: .; DNA: TGTGCCAGCAGCTTGGGGCCTAAAGCTGGGGGGGAGCAGTACTTC; CDR3: CASSLGPKAGGEQYF
J: TRBJ2-1; V: TRBV27; D: TRBD2; size: .; DNA: TGTGCCACAACCCGCGCCGGGGGGGTAGAGCAGTTCTTC; CDR3: CATTRAGGVEQFF
J: TRBJ1-1; V: TRBV4-1; D: TRBD1; size: .; DNA: TGCGCCAGCAGCCCGACCCCACCCGGGACAGGGCGAATTAACACTGAAGCTTTCTTT; CDR3: CASSPTPPGTGRINTEAFF
J: TRBJ2-3; V: TRBV19; D: .; size: .; DNA: TGTGCCAGTAGTATTAGGTGGGACCCTAGCACAGATACGCAGTATTTT; CDR3: CASSIRWDPSTDTQYF
J: TRBJ2-7; V: TRBV18; D: .; size: .; DNA: TGTGCCAGCTCTCAGGGGCAGATCTACGAGCAGTACTTC; CDR3: CASSQGQIYEQYF
J: TRBJ1-1; V: TRBV5-1; D: .; size: .; DNA: TGCGCCAGCAGCCCCCCGGGAGGAAACCAAGCTTTCTTT; CDR3: CASSPPGGNQAFF
J: TRBJ2-7; V: TRBV2; D: .; size: .; DNA: TGTGCCAGCAGTCAAAAAGTACGCCTTTCGTACGAGCAGTACTTC; CDR3: CASSQKVRLSYEQYF
J: TRBJ2-7; V: TRBV11-2; D: .; size: .; DNA: TGTGCCAGCAGCTTAGTTGGCAACAAGTACGAGCAGTACTTC; CDR3: CASSLVGNKYEQYF
J: TRBJ2-5; V: TRBV5-6; D: .; size: .; DNA: TGTGCCAGCAGCTTGGGTTGGGAGACCCAGTACTTC; CDR3: CASSLGWETQYF
J: TRBJ2-6; V: TRBV9; D: .; size: .; DNA: TGTGCCAGCAGCGTAGAACCCTCTGGGGCCAACGTCCTGACTTTC; CDR3: CASSVEPSGANVLTF